One and the same sample provided the 14 T cell receptor beta chains below, sequenced in a study of regulatory T cells in long-lasting Graves disease. According to the study, TCR beta libraries were built with iRepertoire HTBI primers and CDR3-region Arm-PCR. TCRdb recomputed calls from the multiplex PCR reads with MiXCR, one row per CDR3 protein. The sample includes hundreds of thousands of distinct CDR3 sequences, less than 15% of them seen just once. As for time point: newly diagnosed GD, antithyroid drugs for less than 3 months. Extracted RNA from PBMCs served as the source of the TCR library. The sample was also reused in another study, on T cells in Graves' hyperthyroidism and ophthalmopathy.

The specimen was peripheral blood mononuclear cells (PBMCs), collected at new diagnosis, from a patient treated with antithyroid drugs. Receptors originate from a man aged 25-45 years with Graves disease.

Concerning this clonotype: A far larger clone is only one base removed, so a read error is likely. This CDR3 fails to terminate in the conserved phenylalanine or tryptophan, so it likely reflects a read error. CDR3 residues: CASSNTTGREQFL. DNA for the CDR3: TGTGCCAGCAGCAACACGACCGGTCGTGAGCAGTTCCTC. The V call is TRBV13, the J call TRBJ2-1; D gene uncertain. The CDR3 sequence is 13 residues long. CDR1 and CDR2 from the germline V gene are PRHDT and FYEKMQ (reference sequence). V was trimmed by 5 bases and J by 9 bases, leaving 14 bases between them.

This clonotype has at least ten counts. The J gene is TRBJ2-1, the V gene TRBV11-3; D is possibly TRBD1 (6 bases). V was trimmed by 8 bases and J by 5 bases, leaving 16 bases between them. CDR1 and CDR2 (germline): SGHNT, YENEEA. The CDR3 is 14 amino acids. CDR3 in amino acids: CASGSGATHNEQFF. Written as DNA, the CDR3 is TGTGCCAGCGGATCAGGGGCAACTCACAATGAGCAGTTCTTC.

A note on this clonotype: This sequence may be a read error, since a much larger clone differs from it by one base. Here the CDR3 omits its conserved ending phenylalanine or tryptophan, so a read error is the likely source. This chain joins TRBV12-5 and TRBJ2-3; 9 nucleotides align to TRBD2. The CDR3 contains 17 residues. From germline, CDR1 is LGHNT and CDR2 FRNRAP. J lost 0 bases, V lost 1 base, and 5 bases had no gene match. CDR3: CASGLARLAASTDTQYL. CDR3 DNA: TGTGCTAGTGGTTTGGCCCGACTAGCGGCTAGCACAGATACGCAGTATCTT.

This clonotype was detected ten times or more. The chain joins TRBV2 to TRBJ2-1; 9 nucleotides align to TRBD2. The CDR3 runs to 14 residues. Losses at the gene ends were 8 bases for V and 5 bases for J; bases not matched to a gene: 7. The germline CDR1 and CDR2 sequences are SNHLY and FYNNEI. The DNA of the CDR3 is TGTGCCAGCCGGCGGGAGGGCCGACACAATGAGCAGTTCTTC. Protein sequence: CASRREGRHNEQFF.

This clonotype was seen a few times. The genes are TRBV5-4 and TRBJ2-1; 14 bases fit TRBD2. Germline values: CDR1 SGHNT, CDR2 YYREEE (reference sequence). This CDR3 spans 17 amino acids. The V gene end was trimmed by 4 bases and the J gene end by 8 bases; junction bases not matched to a gene: 11. Here the CDR3 DNA reads TGTGCCAGCAGCCGGGCCGGGACTAGCGGGAGAGGGGATGAGCAGTTCTTC. As protein: CASSRAGTSGRGDEQFF.

This clonotype was detected ten times or more. The CDR3 sequence: CASSQTGTSGSSEQFF. The CDR3 coding sequence is TGTGCCAGCAGCCAAACCGGGACTAGCGGGAGTAGTGAGCAGTTCTTC. The chain links TRBV9 to TRBJ2-1; 14 nucleotides align to TRBD2. The CDR3 is 16 residues long. The V gene's germline CDR1 is SGDLS and CDR2 YYNGEE. Unmatched junction bases numbered 9, after V lost 4 bases and J lost 9 bases.

CDR3 sequence (DNA): TGTGCCAGCAGGACCGGGACAGTCGTTACCTACGAGCAGTACTTC. Translating it yields CASRTGTVVTYEQYF. The rearrangement uses TRBV28 and TRBJ2-7; TRBD1 agrees at 7 bases. The CDR3 sequence is 15 residues long. Germline CDR1 reads MDHEN; CDR2 reads SYDVKM. V shed 6 bases, J shed 2 bases, and the junction held 10 bases outside the gene matches.

This clonotype was counted between two and nine times. V is TRBV20-1 and J is TRBJ2-1; 8 bases are shared with TRBD2. V was clipped by 1 base and J by 4 bases; unmatched bases: 3. CDR3 length: 14 amino acids. CDR1 and CDR2 from the germline V gene are DFQATT and SNEGSKA (reference sequence). CDR3 amino acids: CSARGSGSYNEQFF. The CDR3 nucleotides read TGCAGTGCTAGAGGCAGCGGGAGTTACAATGAGCAGTTCTTC.

This clonotype was seen repeatedly, ten times or more. V is TRBV6-1 and J is TRBJ2-3; 7 nucleotides line up with TRBD2. The ends lost 4 bases at V and 0 bases at J; junction bases unmatched: 10. Germline loops: CDR1 MNHNS, CDR2 SASEGT. The CDR3 contains 17 residues. The CDR3 DNA reads as TGTGCCAGCAGTGCCCCCGGGGGAGCGGGAAGCACAGATACGCAGTATTTT. It is translated as CASSAPGGAGSTDTQYF.

Concerning this clonotype: This clone may be a read error of a much larger clone one base away. The rearrangement links TRBV18 to TRBJ2-1, with D unclear. This CDR3 spans 14 amino acids. Germline V CDR1 and CDR2: KGHSH, LQKENI. V was pared by 0 bases and J by 7 bases, with 10 bases between. The CDR3, as DNA: TGTGCCAGCTCACCACCCAGTGTGGGGAATGAGCAGTTCTTC. Encoded protein: CASSPPSVGNEQFF.

This clonotype came up many times. Here the CDR3 reads CSASHPTSGRRDTQYF. The CDR3 DNA is TGCAGTGCTAGTCACCCTACTAGCGGGAGGCGTGATACGCAGTATTTT. The chain carries TRBV20-1 and TRBJ2-3, with 12 bases matching TRBD2. Germline-derived CDR1 and CDR2 are DFQATT and SNEGSKA (reference sequence). Trimming removed 3 bases from V and 6 bases from J; junction bases left unmatched: 10. The CDR3 has 16 residues.

Turning to this clonotype: A much more abundant neighbour one base away suggests this may be a read error. Because the CDR3 is missing its conserved closing phenylalanine or tryptophan, this is likely a read error. This chain links TRBV6-1 with TRBJ2-7, with 7 bases lining up with TRBD2. With 6 bases clipped from V and 0 bases from J, the junction kept 5 bases outside the gene matches. Germline V lookup: CDR1 MNHNS, CDR2 SASEGT. This CDR3 spans 14 amino acids. The CDR3 nucleotides read TGTGCCAGCAGCCTAGCGGAGAGCTCCTACGAGCAGTACTTA. Translating it yields CASSLAESSYEQYL.

V and J are TRBV7-9 and TRBJ1-1; 7 nucleotides agree with TRBD1. Germline assignment: CDR1 SEHNR and CDR2 FQNEAQ (reference sequence). J gave up 0 bases and V 4 bases, and 8 bases lay outside the gene matches. CDR3 length equals 16 residues. CDR3 loop: CASSSPTGEMNTEAFF. The CDR3, as DNA: TGTGCCAGCAGCTCGCCCACAGGGGAAATGAACACTGAAGCTTTCTTT. Full variable domain (remainder filled in from reference TRBV7-9 and TRBJ1-1): DTGVSQNPRHKITKRGQNVTFRCDPISEHNRLYWYRQTLGQGPEFLTYFQNEAQLEKSRLLSDRFSAERPKGSFSTLEIQRTEQGDSAMYLCASSSPTGEMNTEAFFGQGTRLTVV.

This clonotype was found a few times. This chain joins TRBV6-2 or TRBV6-3 and TRBJ2-3; 11 bases are shared with TRBD2. V trimming: 0 bases; J trimming: 4 bases; junction bases outside the gene matches: 0. This CDR3 region has 15 residues. Germline CDR1 is MNHEY and CDR2 is SVGEGT. The CDR3 spells CASSYSTSGADTQYF. As DNA, the CDR3 is TGTGCCAGCAGTTACTCGACTAGCGGGGCAGATACGCAGTATTTT.